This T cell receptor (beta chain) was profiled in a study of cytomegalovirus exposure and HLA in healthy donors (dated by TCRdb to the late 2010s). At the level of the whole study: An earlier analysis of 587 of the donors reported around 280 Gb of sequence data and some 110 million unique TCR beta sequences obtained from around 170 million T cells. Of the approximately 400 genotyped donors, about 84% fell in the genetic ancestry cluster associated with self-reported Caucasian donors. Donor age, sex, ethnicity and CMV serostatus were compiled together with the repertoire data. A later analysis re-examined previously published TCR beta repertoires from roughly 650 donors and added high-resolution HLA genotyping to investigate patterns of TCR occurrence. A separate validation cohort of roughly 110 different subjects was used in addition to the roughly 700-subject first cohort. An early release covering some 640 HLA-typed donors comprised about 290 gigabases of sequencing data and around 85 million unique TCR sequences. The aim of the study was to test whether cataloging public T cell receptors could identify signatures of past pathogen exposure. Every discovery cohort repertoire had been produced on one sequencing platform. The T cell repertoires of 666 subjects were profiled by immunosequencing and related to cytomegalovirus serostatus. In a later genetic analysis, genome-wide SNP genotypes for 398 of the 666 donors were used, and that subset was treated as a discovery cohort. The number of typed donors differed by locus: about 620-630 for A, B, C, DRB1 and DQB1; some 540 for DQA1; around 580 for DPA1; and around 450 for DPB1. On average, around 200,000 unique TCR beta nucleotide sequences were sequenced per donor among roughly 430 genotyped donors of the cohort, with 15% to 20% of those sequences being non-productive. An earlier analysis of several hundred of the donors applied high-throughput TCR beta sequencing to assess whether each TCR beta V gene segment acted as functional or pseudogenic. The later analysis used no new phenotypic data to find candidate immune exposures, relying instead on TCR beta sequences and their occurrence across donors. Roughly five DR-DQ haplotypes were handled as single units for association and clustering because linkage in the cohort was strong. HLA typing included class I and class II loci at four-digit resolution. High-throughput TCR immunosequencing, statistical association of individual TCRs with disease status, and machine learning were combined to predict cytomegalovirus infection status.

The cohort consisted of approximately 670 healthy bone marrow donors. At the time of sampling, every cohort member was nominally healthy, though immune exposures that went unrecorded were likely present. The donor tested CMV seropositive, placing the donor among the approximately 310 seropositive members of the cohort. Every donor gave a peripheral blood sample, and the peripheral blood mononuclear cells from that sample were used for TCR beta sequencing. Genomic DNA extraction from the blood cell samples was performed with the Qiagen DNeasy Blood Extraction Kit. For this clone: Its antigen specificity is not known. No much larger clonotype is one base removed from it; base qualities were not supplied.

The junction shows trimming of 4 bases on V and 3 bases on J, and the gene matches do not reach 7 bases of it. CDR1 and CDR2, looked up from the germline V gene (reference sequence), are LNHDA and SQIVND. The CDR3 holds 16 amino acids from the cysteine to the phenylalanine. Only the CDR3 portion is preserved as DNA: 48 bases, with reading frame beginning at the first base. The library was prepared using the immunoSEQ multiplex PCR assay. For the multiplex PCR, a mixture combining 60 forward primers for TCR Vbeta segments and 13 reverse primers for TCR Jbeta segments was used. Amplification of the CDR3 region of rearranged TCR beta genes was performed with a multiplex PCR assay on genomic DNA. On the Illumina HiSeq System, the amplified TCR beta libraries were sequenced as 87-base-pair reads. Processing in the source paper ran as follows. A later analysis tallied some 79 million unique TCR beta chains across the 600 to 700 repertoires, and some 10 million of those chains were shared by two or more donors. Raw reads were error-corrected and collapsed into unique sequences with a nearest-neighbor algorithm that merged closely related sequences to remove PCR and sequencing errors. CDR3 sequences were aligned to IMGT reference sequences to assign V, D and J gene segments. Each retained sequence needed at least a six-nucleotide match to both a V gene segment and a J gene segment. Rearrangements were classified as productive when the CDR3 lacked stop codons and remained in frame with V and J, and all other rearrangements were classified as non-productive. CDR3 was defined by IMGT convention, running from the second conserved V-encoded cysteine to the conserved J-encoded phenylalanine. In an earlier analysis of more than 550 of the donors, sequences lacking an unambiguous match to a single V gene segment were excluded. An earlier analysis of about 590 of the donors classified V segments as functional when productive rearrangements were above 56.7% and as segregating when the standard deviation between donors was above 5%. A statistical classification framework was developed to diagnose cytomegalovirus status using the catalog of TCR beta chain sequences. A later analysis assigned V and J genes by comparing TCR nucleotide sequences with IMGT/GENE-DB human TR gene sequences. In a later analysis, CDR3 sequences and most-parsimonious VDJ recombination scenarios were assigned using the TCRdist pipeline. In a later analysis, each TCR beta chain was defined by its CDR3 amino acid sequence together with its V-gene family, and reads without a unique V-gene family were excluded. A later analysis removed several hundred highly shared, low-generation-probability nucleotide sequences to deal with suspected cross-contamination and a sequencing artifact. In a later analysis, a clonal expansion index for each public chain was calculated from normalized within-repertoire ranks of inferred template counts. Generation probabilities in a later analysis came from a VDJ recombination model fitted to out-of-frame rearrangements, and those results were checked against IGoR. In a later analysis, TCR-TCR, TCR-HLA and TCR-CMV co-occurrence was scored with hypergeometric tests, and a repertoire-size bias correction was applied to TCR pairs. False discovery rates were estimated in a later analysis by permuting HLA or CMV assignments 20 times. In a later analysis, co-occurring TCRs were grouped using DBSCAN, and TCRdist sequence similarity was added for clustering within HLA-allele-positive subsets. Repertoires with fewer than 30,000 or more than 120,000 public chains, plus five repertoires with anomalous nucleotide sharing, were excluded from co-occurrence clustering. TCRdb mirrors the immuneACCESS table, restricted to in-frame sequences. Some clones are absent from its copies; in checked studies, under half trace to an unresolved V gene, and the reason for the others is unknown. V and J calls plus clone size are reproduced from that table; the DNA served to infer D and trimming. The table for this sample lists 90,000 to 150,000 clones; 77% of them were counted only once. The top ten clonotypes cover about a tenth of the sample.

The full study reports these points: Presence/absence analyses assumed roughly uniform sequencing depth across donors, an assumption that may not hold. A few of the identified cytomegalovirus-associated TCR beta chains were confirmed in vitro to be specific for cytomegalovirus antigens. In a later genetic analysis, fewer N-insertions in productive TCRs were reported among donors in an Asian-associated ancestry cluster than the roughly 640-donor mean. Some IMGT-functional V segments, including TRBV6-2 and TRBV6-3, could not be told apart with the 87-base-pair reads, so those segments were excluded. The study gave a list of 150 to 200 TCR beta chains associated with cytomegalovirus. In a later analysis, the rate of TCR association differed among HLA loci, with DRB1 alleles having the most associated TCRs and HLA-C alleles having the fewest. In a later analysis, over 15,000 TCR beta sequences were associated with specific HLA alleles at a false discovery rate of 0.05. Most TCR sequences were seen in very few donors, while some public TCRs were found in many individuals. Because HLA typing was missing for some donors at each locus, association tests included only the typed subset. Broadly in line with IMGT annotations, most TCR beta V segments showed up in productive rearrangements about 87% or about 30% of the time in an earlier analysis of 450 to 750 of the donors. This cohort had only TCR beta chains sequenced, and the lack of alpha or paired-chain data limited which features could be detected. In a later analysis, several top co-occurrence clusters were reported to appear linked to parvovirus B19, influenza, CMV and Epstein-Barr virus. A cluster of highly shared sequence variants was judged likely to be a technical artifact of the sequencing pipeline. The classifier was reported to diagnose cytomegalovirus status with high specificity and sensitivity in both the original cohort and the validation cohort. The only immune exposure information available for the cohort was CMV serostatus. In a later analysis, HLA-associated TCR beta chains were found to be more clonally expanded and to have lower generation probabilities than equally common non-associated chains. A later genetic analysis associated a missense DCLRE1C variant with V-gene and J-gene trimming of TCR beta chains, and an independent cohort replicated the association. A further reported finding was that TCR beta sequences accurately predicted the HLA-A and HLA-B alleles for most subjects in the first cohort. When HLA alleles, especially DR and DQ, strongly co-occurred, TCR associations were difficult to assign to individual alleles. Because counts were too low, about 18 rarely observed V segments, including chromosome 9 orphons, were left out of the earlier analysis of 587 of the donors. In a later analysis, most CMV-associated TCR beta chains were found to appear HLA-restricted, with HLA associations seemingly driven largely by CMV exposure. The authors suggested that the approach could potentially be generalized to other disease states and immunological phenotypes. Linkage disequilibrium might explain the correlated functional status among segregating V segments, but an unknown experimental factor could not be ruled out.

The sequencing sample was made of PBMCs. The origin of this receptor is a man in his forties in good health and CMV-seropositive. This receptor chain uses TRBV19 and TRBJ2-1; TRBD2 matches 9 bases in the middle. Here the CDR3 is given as CASSKEGRGGYNEQFF. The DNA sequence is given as TGTGCCAGTAGTAAGGAAGGGCGGGGGGGCTACAATGAGCAGTTCTTC.